Described below is a single T cell receptor (beta chain) sequence and its context. It was unsorted whole blood that yielded blood RNA, and germline DNA was also extracted. TCR beta cDNA was made from 450 to 500 ng total RNA with a constant-region primer. ARM-PCR was slightly modified, and three nested multiplex PCR rounds with it gave rise to the TCR beta libraries. A C-beta reverse primer and TRBV1-TRBV30 forward primers served in each of the first two PCR rounds, at 9 to 10 cycles apiece. In TCRdb, the multiplex PCR reads were re-called with MiXCR into one record per CDR3 protein. The sample has 180,000 or so distinct CDR3 sequences; 50% to 75% are singletons. This CDR3 is built from 12 residues. The V end lost 4 bases, the J end lost 4 bases, and 5 bases lay between the germline ends. This sample stems from a study of tumor-infiltrating lymphocytes in primary liver carcinoma.

Material: peripheral blood. The receptor comes from a man aged 40-50 years with primary liver carcinoma and hepatitis B virus infection. The chain has TRBV12-3 or TRBV12-4 and TRBJ1-3; D unresolved. DNA for the CDR3: TGTGCCAGCAGTTCGGACGGAAACACCATATATTTT. As protein: CASSSDGNTIYF.